One T cell receptor (beta chain) is described in this entry. This entry belongs to a study of cytomegalovirus exposure and HLA in healthy donors. Background on the study: HLA-typed donors contributed around 82 million unique TCRs, which were held in an early data release.

CDR1 is SQVTM and CDR2 is ANQGSEA in the germline V gene. V lost 7 bases, J lost 7 bases, and 16 bases lay in between. This CDR3 is built from 12 residues. Vbeta (60) and Jbeta (13) primers were used in the PCR. Sequenced by immunoSEQ multiplex PCR; TCRdb stores in-frame clones only, minus some. Found here are about 150,000 clones, roughly three quarters of them singletons; the top ten hold 13%. Sequences were obtained from PBMCs. The sequence came from a woman aged 45-59 years in good health and CMV-seropositive. This chain connects TRBV29-1 to TRBJ1-2; possible D gene TRBD1, 6 bases. DNA of the CDR3: TGCAGCGGACATACAGGGATCAGTGGCTACACCTTC. Amino acid sequence: CSGHTGISGYTF.